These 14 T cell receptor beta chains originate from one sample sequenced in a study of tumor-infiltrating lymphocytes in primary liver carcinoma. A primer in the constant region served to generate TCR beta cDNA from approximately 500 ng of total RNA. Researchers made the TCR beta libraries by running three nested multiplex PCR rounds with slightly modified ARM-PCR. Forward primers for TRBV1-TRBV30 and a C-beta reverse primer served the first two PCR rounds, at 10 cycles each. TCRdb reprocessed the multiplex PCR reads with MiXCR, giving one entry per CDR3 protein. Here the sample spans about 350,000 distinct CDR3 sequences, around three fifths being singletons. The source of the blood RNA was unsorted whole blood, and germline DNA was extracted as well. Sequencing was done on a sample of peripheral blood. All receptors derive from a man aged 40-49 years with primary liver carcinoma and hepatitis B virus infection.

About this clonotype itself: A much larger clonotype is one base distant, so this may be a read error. For the CDR3, the DNA is TGTTCCAGCAAGGGAGATACGCAGTATTTT. Protein product: CSSKGDTQYF. The chain couples TRBV6-6 to TRBJ2-3; D call uncertain. Germline V CDR1 and CDR2: MNHNY, SVGAGI (reference sequence). The CDR3 is 10 residues long.

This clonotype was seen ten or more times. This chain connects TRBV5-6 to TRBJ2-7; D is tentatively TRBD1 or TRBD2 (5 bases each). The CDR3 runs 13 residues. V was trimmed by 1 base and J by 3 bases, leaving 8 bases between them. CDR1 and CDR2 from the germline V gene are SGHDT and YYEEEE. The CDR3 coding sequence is TGTGCCAGCAGCTTGACGAGGGGCTACGAGCAGTACTTC. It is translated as CASSLTRGYEQYF.

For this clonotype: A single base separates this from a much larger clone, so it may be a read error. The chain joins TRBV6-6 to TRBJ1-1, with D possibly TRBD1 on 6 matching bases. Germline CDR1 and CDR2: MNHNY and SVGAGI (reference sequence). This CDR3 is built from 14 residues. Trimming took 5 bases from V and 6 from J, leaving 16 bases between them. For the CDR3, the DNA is TGTGCCAGCAGTCACGGACGGGGGGGCGCTGAAGCTTTCTTT. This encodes CASSHGRGGAEAFF.

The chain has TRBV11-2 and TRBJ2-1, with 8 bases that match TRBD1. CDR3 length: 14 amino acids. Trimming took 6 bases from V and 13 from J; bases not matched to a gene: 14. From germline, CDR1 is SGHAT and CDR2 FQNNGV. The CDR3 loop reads CASRLRQGSETQFF. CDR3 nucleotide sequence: TGTGCCAGCAGATTACGACAGGGGTCTGAGACCCAGTTCTTC.

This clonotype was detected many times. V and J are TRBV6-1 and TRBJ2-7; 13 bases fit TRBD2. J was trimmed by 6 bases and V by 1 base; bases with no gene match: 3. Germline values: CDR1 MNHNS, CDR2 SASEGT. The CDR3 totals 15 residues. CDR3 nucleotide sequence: TGTGCCAGCAGTGAAGGGGGACTAGCGGGAACCGAGCAGTACTTC. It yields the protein CASSEGGLAGTEQYF.

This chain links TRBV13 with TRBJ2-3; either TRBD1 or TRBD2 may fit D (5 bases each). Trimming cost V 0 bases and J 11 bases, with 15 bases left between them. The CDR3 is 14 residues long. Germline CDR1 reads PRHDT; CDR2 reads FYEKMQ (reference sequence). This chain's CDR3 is CASSLGGTPGLQYF. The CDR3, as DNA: TGTGCCAGCAGCTTAGGCGGGACCCCTGGGTTGCAGTATTTT.

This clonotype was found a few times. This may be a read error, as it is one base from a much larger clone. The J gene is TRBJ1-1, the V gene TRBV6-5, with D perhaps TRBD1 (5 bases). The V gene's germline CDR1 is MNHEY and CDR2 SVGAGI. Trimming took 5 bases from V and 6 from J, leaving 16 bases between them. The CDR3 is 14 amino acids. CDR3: CASSDAGNRSEAFF. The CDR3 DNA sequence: TGTGCCAGCAGTGACGCAGGGAACAGGTCTGAAGCTTTCTTT.

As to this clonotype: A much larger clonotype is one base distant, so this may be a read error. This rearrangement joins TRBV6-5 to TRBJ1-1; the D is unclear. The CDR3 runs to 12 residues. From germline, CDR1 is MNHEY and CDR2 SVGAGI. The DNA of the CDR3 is TGTGTCAGCAGACGTATGAACACTGAAGCTTTCTTT. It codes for CVSRRMNTEAFF.

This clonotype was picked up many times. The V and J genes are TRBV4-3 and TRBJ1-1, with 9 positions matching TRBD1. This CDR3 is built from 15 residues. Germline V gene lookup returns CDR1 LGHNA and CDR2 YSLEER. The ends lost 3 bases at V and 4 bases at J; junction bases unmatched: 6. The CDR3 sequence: CASSHSRDRVTEAFF. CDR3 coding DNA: TGCGCCAGCAGCCACAGCCGGGACAGGGTCACTGAAGCTTTCTTT.

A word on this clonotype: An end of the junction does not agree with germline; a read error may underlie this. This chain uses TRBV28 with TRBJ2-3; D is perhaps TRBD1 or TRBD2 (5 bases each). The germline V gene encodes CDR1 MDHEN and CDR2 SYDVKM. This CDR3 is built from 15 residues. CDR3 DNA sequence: TGTGCCAGCGGACGACAGCCTGACACTTTAGGGACGCAGTGTTTT. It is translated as CASGRQPDTLGTQCF.

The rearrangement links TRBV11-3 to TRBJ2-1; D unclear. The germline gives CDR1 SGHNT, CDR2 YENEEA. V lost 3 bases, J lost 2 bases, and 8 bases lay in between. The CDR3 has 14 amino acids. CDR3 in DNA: TGTGCCAGCAGCTTCGCCGGCCCCTACAATGAGCAGTTCTTC. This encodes CASSFAGPYNEQFF.

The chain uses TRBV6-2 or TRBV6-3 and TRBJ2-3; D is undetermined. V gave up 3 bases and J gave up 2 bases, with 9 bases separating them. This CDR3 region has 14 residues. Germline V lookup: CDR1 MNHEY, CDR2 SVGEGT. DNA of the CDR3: TGTGCCAGCAGTTATGGCCACACCACAGATACGCAGTATTTT. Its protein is CASSYGHTTDTQYF.

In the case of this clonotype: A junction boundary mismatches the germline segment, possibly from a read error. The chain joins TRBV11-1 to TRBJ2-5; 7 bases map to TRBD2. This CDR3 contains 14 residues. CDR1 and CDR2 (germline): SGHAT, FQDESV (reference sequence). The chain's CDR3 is CVSSFSGGWETQYF. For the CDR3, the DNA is TGTGTCAGCAGCTTCTCGGGAGGCTGGGAGACCCAGTATTTC.

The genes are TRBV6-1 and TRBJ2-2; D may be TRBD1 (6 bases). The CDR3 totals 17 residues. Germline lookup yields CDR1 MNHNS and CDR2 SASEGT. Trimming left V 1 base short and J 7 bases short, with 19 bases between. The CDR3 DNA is TGTGCCAGCAGTGAAGGGAGGACAGCAGCTCACAGCGGGGAGCTGTTTTTT. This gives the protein CASSEGRTAAHSGELFF.